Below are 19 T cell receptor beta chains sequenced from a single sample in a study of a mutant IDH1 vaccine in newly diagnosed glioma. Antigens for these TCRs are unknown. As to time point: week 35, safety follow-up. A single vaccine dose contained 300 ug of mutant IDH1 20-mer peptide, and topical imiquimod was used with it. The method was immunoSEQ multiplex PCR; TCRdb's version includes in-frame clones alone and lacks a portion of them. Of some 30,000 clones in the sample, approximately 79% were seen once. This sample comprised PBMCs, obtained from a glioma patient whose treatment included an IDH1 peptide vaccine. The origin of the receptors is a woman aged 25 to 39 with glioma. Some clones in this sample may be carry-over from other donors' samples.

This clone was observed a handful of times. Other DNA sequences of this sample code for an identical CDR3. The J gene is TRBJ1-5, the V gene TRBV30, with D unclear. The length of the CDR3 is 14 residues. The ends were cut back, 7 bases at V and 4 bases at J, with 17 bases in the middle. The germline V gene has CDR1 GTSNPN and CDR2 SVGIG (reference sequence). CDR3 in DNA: TGTGCCTCGACGGGATCGGGTGGGAATCAGCCCCAGCATTTT. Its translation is CASTGSGGNQPQHF.

The CDR3 is CASSKDRETSSYEQYF. DNA of the CDR3: TGTGCCAGCAGCAAAGACCGGGAAACGAGCTCCTACGAGCAGTACTTC. This rearrangement joins TRBV21-1 to TRBJ2-7; whether TRBD2, the table's D call, matches the DNA was not checked. TRBV21-1 is recorded as a pseudogene. The CDR3 is 16 amino acids.

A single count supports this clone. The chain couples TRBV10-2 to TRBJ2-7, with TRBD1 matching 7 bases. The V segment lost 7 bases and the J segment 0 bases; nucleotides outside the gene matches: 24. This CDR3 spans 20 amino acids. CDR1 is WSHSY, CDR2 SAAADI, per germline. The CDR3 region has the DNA TGCGCCAGCAAACCCATCTACGTCTCGGGACAGTCCTCCTCCTCCTACGAGCAGTACTTC. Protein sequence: CASKPIYVSGQSSSSYEQYF.

The CDR3 DNA sequence: TGTGCCTGGAGTCAGGGACAGAGCCGTGGGTATGGCTACACCTTC. This translates into CAWSQGQSRGYGYTF. The V and J genes are TRBV30 and TRBJ1-2, with 7 nucleotides matching TRBD1. V lost 2 bases, J lost 5 bases, and 11 bases stayed unmatched. Germline V gene data show CDR1 as GTSNPN and CDR2 as SVGIG (reference sequence). CDR3 length: 15 amino acids.

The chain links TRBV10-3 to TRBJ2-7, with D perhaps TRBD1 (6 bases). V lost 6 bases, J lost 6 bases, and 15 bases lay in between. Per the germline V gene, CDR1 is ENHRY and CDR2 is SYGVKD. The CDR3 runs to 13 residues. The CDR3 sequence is CAISPGQTAEQYF. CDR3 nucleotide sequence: TGTGCCATCAGCCCGGGACAAACGGCCGAGCAGTACTTC.

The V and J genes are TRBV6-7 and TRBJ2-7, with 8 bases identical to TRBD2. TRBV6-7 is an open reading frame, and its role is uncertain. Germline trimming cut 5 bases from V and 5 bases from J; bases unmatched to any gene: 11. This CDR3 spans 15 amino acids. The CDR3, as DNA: TGTGCCAGCAGTACTAAGCGGGAGAACGTCGACGAGCAGTACTTC. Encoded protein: CASSTKRENVDEQYF.

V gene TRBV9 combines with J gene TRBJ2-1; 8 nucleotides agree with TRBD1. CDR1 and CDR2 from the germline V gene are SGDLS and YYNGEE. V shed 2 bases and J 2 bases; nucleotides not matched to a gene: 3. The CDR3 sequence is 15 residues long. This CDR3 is CASSVGQVAYNEQFF. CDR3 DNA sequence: TGTGCCAGCAGCGTGGGACAGGTGGCCTACAATGAGCAGTTCTTC.

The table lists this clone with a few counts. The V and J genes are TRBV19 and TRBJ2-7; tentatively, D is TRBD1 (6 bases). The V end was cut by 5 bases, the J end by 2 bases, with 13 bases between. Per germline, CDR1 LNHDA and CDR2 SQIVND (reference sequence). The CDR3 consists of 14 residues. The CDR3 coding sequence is TGTGCCAGTAGTTCCGGGACACTCCCCTACGAGCAGTACTTC. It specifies CASSSGTLPYEQYF.

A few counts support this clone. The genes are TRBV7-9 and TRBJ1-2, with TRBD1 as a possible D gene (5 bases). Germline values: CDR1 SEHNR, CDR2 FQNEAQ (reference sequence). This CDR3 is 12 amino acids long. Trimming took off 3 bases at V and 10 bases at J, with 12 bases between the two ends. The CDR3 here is CASSFPGGDYTF. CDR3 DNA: TGTGCCAGCAGCTTCCCCGGGGGTGACTACACCTTC.

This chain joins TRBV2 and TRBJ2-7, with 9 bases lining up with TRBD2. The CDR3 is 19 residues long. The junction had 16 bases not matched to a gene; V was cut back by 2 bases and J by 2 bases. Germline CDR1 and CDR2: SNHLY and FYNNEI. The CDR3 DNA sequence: TGTGCCAGCAGTGAATACGCCCTCGCGGCTAGCGGGGTAGCCTACGAGCAGTACTTC. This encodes CASSEYALAASGVAYEQYF.

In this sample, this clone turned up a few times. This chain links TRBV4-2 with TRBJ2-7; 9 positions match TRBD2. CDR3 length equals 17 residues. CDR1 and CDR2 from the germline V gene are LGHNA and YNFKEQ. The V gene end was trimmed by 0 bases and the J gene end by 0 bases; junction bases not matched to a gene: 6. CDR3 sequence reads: CASSQEVLAGRSYEQYF. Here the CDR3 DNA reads TGTGCCAGCAGCCAAGAAGTTCTAGCGGGACGCTCCTACGAGCAGTACTTC.

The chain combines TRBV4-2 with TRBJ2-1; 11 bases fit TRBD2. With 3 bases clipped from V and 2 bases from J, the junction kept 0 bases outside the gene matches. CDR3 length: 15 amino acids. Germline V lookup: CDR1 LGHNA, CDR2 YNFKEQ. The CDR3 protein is CASSQTSGAYNEQFF. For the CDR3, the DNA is TGTGCCAGCAGCCAGACTAGCGGGGCCTACAATGAGCAGTTCTTC.

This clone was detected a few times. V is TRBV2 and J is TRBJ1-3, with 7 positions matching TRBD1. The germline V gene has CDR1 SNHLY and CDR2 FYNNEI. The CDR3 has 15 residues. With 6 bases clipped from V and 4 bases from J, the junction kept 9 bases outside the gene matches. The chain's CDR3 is CASRRDSRLGNTIYF. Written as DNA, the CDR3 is TGTGCCAGCAGGCGGGACAGCCGATTAGGAAACACCATATATTTT. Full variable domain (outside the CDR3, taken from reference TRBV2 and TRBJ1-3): EPEVTQTPSHQVTQMGQEVILRCVPISNHLYFYWYRQILGQKVEFLVSFYNNEISEKSEIFDDQFSVERPDGSNFTLKIRSTKLEDSAMYFCASRRDSRLGNTIYFGEGSWLTVV.

The CDR3 coding sequence is TGTGCCAGCAGCTTGGTGCGGGCTGAGGGAGACGAGCAGTACTTC. Translated, it gives CASSLVRAEGDEQYF. The chain links TRBV5-6 to TRBJ2-7; TRBD2 is a possible D gene (5 bases). The CDR3 spans 15 residues. The V gene's germline CDR1 is SGHDT and CDR2 YYEEEE. V was trimmed by 0 bases and J by 5 bases, leaving 15 bases between them.

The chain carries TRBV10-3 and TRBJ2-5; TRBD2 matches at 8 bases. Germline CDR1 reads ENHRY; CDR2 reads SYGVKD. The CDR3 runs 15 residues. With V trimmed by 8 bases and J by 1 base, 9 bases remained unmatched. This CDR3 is CAISRTLAAQETQYF. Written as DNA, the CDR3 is TGTGCCATCTCCAGAACACTAGCGGCCCAAGAGACCCAGTACTTC.

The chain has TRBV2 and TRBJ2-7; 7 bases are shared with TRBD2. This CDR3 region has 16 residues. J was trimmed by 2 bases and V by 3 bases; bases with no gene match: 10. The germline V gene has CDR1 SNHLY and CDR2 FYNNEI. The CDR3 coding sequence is TGTGCCAGCAGTGATAGCGGGCCCCTTGGCACCTACGAGCAGTACTTC. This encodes CASSDSGPLGTYEQYF.

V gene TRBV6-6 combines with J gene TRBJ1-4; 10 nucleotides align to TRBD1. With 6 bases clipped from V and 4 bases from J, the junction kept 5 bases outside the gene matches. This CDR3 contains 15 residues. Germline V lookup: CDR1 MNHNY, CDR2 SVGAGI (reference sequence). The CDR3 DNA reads TGTGCCAGCAGACGGACAGGGGGAAGTAATGAAAAACTGTTTTTT. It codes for CASRRTGGSNEKLFF.

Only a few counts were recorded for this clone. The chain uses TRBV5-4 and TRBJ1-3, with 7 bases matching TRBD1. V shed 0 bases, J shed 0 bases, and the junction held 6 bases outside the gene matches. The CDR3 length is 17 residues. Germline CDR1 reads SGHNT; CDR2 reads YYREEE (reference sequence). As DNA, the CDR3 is TGTGCCAGCAGCTTGGGATATAGGGACAGCTCTGGAAACACCATATATTTT. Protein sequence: CASSLGYRDSSGNTIYF.

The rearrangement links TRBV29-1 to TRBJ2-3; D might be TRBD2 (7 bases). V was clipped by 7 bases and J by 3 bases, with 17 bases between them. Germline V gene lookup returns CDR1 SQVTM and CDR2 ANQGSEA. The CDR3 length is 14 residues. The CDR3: CSERTRGVTDTQYF. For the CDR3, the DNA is TGCAGCGAACGGACTAGGGGGGTTACAGATACGCAGTATTTT.